Included here is one T cell receptor (beta chain) sequence, with context. This record comes from a study of blood T cell repertoires in COVID-19. Study overall: Spain, Italy and the United States supplied samples that represented acute and convalescent COVID-19. The analysed material was cDNA or gDNA that came from T cells, B-cell-depleted T cells, or PBMCs.

Only in-frame clones appear in the TCRdb table, and some are missing; sequencing was by immunoSEQ multiplex PCR. Among about 170,000 clones listed, around four fifths were seen once. Participants spanned ages roughly 18 to 95 years and resided in around 25 US areas. The CDR3 loop spans 16 amino acids. Looked up from germline, CDR1 is MNHEY and CDR2 is SVGEGT. The trim removed 4 bases at V and 0 bases at J, leaving 8 bases unmatched. This rearrangement joins TRBV6-2 or TRBV6-3 to TRBJ1-2, with TRBD1 matching over 7 bases. The TCR originated in a woman between 50 and 59 years old in a cohort exposed to, infected with or recovered from COVID-19 (not recorded which). The sample consisted of PBMCs or T cells enriched from blood (not recorded which). CDR3 sequence (DNA): TGTGCCAGCAGTTTACTCTCGGGACAGACTAACTATGGCTACACCTTC. It is translated as CASSLLSGQTNYGYTF.